This T cell receptor (beta chain) was sequenced during a study of blood T cell repertoires in COVID-19. Study summary: Acute and convalescent COVID-19 samples came from the United States, Italy and Spain. PBMCs, B-cell-depleted T cells, or T cells were the source of the cDNA or gDNA that made up the material.

Original data processing: Estimated nucleated cell counts came from reference gene primer amplification. Sequencing was performed with immunoSEQ multiplex PCR; in TCRdb, only in-frame clones are kept and a portion is missing. V, J and clone size are those of that table, while D and trimming were read from the DNA. The sample lists nearly 400,000 clones; about nine tenths were seen once. Participants were aged about 18 to 90 years, lived in around 25 US areas, and enrolled virtually. CDR1 and CDR2 (germline): SNHLY, FYNNEI. V trimming: 4 bases; J trimming: 5 bases; junction bases outside the gene matches: 6. CDR3 length: 14 residues.

Sequencing input: PBMCs or T cells enriched from blood (not recorded which). The genes are TRBV2 and TRBJ2-5, with 8 bases identical to TRBD1. The clonotype was recovered from a woman aged 30 to 39 who had recovered from COVID-19. CDR3 nucleotides: TGTGCCAGCAGTGCGGGACAGGCCAGGGAGACCCAGTACTTC. It is translated as CASSAGQARETQYF.